One T cell receptor beta chain is described in this entry. Its target is unknown. TCRdb reprocessed the 5' RACE reads with MiXCR, giving one entry per CDR3 protein. The repertoire has 650,000 to 800,000 distinct CDR3 sequences, under 20% of them found once; the top ten carry under 20%. The data were taken from a study of CD8 T cells in ankylosing spondylitis. General study results and limits: Some motif variants were previously reported in reactive arthritis synovial fluid and blood. There was reportedly significant enrichment of clones that were disease-linked in matched ankylosing spondylitis synovial fluid. Among TCR beta sequences, a motif of several highly homologous variants appeared characteristic of ankylosing spondylitis blood.

The sequenced sample consisted of blood, either unsorted or a sorted T cell fraction (not recorded which). The receptor was derived from a male donor with ankylosing spondylitis.

The chain's CDR3 is CSARGAFSYNEQFF. The CDR3 DNA reads TGCAGTGCTAGAGGGGCGTTTTCCTACAATGAGCAGTTCTTC. J is TRBJ2-1 and V is TRBV20-1; D gene unclear. The V end was cut by 1 base, the J end by 1 base, with 8 bases between. This CDR3 spans 14 amino acids. The V gene's germline CDR1 is DFQATT and CDR2 SNEGSKA (reference sequence).